The 3 T cell receptor beta chains below come from one sample, sequenced in a study of a mutant IDH1 vaccine in newly diagnosed glioma. Time point of the sample: week 47, end of study. In the vaccine, a single dose held 300 ug of the mutant IDH1 20-mer peptide, along with topical imiquimod. Which antigens these TCRs recognize remains unknown. Produced via immunoSEQ multiplex PCR; TCRdb's table is partial and in-frame only. The sample lists about 94,000 clones; about nine tenths were seen once. The source was PBMCs, collected from a glioma patient whose treatment included an IDH1 peptide vaccine. The receptors shown here come from a woman in her forties or fifties with glioma.

V gene TRBV11-3 combines with J gene TRBJ2-1, with a tentative D call TRBD2 (6 bases). V dropped 1 base and J dropped 8 bases, with 9 bases sitting between them. The CDR3 consists of 13 residues. The germline gives CDR1 SGHNT, CDR2 YENEEA. The CDR3 DNA follows: TGTGCCAGCAGCTTAGGTGGAGGGTATGAGCAGTTCTTC. It codes for CASSLGGGYEQFF.

The V call is TRBV6-4, the J call TRBJ2-3, with TRBD2 as a possible D gene (6 bases). The V end lost 3 bases, the J end lost 0 bases, and 10 bases lay between the germline ends. This CDR3 is 15 amino acids long. Germline-derived CDR1 and CDR2 are MRHNA and SNTAGT. The CDR3 nucleotides read TGTGCCAGCAGTGATTCTGCGGGGAGCACAGATACGCAGTATTTT. Residues: CASSDSAGSTDTQYF.

The chain joins TRBV6-6 to TRBJ2-7; TRBD1 agrees at 8 bases. Trimming cost V 5 bases and J 0 bases; bases outside gene matches: 6. The CDR3 contains 15 residues. The germline CDR1 and CDR2 sequences are MNHNY and SVGAGI (reference sequence). Here the CDR3 reads CASSLRTGTSYEQYF. CDR3 nucleotide sequence: TGTGCCAGCAGTCTCCGGACAGGGACCTCCTACGAGCAGTACTTC.